This T cell receptor beta chain stems from a study of cytomegalovirus exposure and HLA in healthy donors. V was clipped by 6 bases and J by 2 bases; unmatched bases: 6. In germline, CDR1 is MNHNS, CDR2 SASEGT. The CDR3 loop spans 15 amino acids. Primers: 60 Vbeta forward and 13 Jbeta reverse. Generated by immunoSEQ multiplex PCR, the TCRdb table keeps only in-frame clones and is missing some. This sample has under 80,000 clones, with roughly 65% found just once. V and J are TRBV6-1 and TRBJ1-4; the match to TRBD1 covers 7 bases. The sequenced sample consisted of PBMCs. The clonotype comes from a woman aged 25 to 39 in good health and CMV-seronegative. The CDR3 reads CASRDPGQTNEKLFF. CDR3 sequence (DNA): TGTGCCAGCAGGGATCCGGGACAGACTAATGAAAAACTGTTTTTT.